Detailed here is one T cell receptor beta chain. What it binds is not known. This sample is drawn from a study of T cell responses to AZD1222 COVID-19 vaccine. Overall study results and limits: The donor cohort was predominantly white British with a female majority, and clonal diversity may have been underestimated. Only after the peak T cell response were repertoires sampled. Nearly half of unique spike-specific TCRs reportedly avoided B.1.351 and B.1.1.7 mutated regions.

The method was immunoSEQ multiplex PCR; TCRdb's version includes in-frame clones alone and lacks a portion of them. The data show about 80,000 clones, with 80% to 90% seen just once and about 10% held by the top ten. V lost 7 bases to trimming and J lost 6 bases, with 19 bases between them. The CDR3 contains 15 residues. CDR1 is SNHLY, CDR2 FYNNEI, per germline. This clonotype originated in an adult who received the AZD1222 COVID-19 vaccine. The sequencing used peripheral blood, collected 28 days after the second AZD1222 dose. The V call is TRBV2, the J call TRBJ2-4; maybe TRBD1 (6 bases). CDR3 residues: CASTLSRTEGNIQYF. CDR3 sequence (DNA): TGTGCCAGCACCCTGAGCAGGACAGAGGGAAACATTCAGTACTTC.